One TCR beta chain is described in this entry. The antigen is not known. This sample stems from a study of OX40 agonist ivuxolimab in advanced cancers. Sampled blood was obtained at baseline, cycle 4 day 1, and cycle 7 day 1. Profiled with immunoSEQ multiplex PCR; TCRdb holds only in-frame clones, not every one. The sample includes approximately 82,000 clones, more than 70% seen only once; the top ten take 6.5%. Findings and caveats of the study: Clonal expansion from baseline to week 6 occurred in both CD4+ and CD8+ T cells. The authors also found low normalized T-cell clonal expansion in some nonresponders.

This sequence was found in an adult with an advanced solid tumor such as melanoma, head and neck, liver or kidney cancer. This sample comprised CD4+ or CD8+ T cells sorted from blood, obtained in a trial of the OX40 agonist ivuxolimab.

In DNA, the CDR3 is TGCAGCGTTGGCCCCGACCCCAGACAGGGGAGCTCCTACGAGCAGTACTTC. This codes for CSVGPDPRQGSSYEQYF. The chain recombines TRBV29-1 with TRBJ2-7, with TRBD1 matching over 8 bases. The V segment lost 4 bases and the J segment 0 bases; nucleotides outside the gene matches: 14. In germline, CDR1 is SQVTM, CDR2 ANQGSEA. The CDR3 loop spans 17 amino acids.